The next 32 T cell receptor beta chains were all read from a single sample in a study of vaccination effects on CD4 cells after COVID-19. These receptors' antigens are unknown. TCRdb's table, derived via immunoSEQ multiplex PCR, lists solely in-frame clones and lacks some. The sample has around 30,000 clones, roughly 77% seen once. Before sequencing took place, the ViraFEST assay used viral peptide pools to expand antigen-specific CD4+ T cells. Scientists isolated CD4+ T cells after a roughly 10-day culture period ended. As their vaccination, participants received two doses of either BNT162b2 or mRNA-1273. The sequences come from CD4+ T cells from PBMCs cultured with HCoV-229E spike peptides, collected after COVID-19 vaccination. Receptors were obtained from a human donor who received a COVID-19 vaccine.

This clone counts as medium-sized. For the CDR3, the DNA is TGTGCCAGCAGCCAAACAAGTCAGGGTAATGAAAAACTGTTTTTT. Amino acid sequence: CASSQTSQGNEKLFF. The genes are TRBV3-1 (or the pseudogene TRBV3-2) and TRBJ1-4, with D tentatively TRBD1 (5 bases). The V and J ends lost 2 bases and 4 bases respectively, with 11 bases between them. This CDR3 has 15 residues. Germline V lookup: CDR1 LGHDT, CDR2 YNNKEL (reference sequence).

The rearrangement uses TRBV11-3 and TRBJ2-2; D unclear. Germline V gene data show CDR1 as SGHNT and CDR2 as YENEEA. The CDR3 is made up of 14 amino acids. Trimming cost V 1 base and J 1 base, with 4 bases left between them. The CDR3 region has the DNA TGTGCCAGCAGCTTAGGCGGGAACACCGGGGAGCTGTTTTTT. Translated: CASSLGGNTGELFF.

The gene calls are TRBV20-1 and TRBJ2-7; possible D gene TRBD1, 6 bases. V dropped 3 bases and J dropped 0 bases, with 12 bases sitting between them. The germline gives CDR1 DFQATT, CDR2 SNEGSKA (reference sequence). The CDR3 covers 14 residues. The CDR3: CSASYGRGSYEQYF. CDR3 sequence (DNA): TGCAGTGCTAGTTATGGCAGGGGCTCCTACGAGCAGTACTTC.

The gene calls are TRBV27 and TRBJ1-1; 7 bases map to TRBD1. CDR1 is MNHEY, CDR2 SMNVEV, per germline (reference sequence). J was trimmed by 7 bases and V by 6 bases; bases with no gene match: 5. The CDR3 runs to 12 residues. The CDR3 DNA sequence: TGTGCCAGCAGGGGGACAGAGCTTGAAGCTTTCTTT. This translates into CASRGTELEAFF.

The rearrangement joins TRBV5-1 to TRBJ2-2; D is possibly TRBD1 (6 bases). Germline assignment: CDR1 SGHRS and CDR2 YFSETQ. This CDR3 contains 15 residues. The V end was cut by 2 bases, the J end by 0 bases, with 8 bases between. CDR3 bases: TGCGCCAGCAGCTTTGGGACAACGAACACCGGGGAGCTGTTTTTT. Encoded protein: CASSFGTTNTGELFF.

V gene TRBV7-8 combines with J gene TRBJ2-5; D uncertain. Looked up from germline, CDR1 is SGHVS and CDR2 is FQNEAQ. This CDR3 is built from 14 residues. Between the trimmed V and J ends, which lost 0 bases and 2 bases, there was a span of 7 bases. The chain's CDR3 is CASSLAVTQETQYF. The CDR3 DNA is TGTGCCAGCAGCTTAGCTGTGACGCAAGAGACCCAGTACTTC.

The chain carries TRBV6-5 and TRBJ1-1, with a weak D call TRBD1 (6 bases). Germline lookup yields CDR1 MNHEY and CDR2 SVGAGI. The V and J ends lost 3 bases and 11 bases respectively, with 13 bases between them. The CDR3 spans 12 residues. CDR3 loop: CASSYWTAWAFF. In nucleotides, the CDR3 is TGTGCCAGCAGTTATTGGACAGCTTGGGCTTTCTTT.

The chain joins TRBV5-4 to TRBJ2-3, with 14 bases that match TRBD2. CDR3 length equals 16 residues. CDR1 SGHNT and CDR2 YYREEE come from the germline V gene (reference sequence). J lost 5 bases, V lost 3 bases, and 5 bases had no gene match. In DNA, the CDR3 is TGTGCCAGCAGCTCTCGACTAGCGGGAGGGAGAGATACGCAGTATTTT. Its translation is CASSSRLAGGRDTQYF.

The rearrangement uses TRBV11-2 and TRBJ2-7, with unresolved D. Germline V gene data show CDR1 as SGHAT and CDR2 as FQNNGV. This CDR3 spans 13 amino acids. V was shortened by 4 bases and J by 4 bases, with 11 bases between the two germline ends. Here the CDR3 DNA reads TGTGCCAGCAGCTATTACGGAGATTACGAGCAGTACTTC. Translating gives CASSYYGDYEQYF.

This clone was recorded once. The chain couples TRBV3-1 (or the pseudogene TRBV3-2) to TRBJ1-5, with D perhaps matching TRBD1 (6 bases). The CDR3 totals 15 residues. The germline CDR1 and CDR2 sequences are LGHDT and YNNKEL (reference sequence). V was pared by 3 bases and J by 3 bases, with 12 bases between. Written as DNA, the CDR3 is TGTGCCAGCAGCCATCCGGGACAACTCAATCAGCCCCAGCATTTT. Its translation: CASSHPGQLNQPQHF.

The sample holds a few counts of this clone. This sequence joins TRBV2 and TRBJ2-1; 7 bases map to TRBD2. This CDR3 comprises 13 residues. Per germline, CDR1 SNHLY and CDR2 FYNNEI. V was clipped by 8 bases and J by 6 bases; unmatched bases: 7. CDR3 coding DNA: TGTGCCAGCGGGAGGGCCCTGAGCAATGAGCAGTTCTTC. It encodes CASGRALSNEQFF.

The DNA for the CDR3 is TGTGCCACCAGAAACCGGGACTGGGAGACCCAGTACTTC. Protein sequence: CATRNRDWETQYF. This chain joins TRBV15 and TRBJ2-5, with a weak D call TRBD2 (6 bases). CDR1 LNHNV and CDR2 YYDKDF come from the germline V gene (reference sequence). The ends were cut back, 6 bases at V and 5 bases at J, with 13 bases in the middle. The CDR3 covers 13 residues.

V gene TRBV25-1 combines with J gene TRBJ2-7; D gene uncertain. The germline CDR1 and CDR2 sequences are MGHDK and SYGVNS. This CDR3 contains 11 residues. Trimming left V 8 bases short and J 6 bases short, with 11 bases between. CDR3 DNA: TGTGCCAGCGGGGTCTCTAGCGAGCAGTACTTC. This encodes CASGVSSEQYF.

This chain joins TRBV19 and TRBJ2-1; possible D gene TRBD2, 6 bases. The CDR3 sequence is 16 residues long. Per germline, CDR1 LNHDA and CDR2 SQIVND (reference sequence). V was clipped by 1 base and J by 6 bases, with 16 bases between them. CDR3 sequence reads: CASSIGRDSSPNEQFF. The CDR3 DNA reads TGTGCCAGTAGTATAGGTCGGGACTCCTCCCCCAATGAGCAGTTCTTC.

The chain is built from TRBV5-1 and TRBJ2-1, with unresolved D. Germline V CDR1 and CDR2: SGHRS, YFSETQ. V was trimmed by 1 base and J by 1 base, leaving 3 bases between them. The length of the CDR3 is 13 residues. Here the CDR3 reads CASSLNSYNEQFF. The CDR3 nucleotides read TGCGCCAGCAGCTTGAATTCCTACAATGAGCAGTTCTTC.

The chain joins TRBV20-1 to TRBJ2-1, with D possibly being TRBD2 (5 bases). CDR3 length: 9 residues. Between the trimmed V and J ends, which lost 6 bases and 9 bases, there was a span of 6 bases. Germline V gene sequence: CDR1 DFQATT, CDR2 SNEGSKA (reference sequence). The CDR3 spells CSAGVEQFF. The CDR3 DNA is TGCAGTGCCGGGGTTGAGCAGTTCTTC.

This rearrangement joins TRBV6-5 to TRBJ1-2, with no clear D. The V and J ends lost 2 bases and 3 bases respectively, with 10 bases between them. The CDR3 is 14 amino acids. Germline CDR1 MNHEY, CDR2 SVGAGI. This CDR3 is CASSYRQLYYGYTF. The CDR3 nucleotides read TGTGCCAGCAGTTACAGGCAGCTCTACTATGGCTACACCTTC.

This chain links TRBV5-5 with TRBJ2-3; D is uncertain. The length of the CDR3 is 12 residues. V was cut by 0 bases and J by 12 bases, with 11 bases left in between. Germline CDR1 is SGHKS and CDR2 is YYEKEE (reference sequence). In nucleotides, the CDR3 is TGTGCCAGCAGCTTGGGTAGTAGCCGACAGTATTTT. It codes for CASSLGSSRQYF. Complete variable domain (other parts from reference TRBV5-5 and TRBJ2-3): DAGVTQSPTHLIKTRGQQVTLRCSPISGHKSVSWYQQVLGQGPQFIFQYYEKEERGRGNFPDRFSARQFPNYSSELNVNALLLGDSALYLCASSLGSSRQYFGPGTRLTVL.

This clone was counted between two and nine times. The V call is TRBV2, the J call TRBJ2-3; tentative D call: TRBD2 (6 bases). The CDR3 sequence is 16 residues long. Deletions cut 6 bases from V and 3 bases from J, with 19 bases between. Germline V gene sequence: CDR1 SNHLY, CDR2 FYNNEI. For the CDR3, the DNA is TGTGCCAGCAGACGCACGGGACTCATCAGAACAGATACGCAGTATTTT. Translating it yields CASRRTGLIRTDTQYF. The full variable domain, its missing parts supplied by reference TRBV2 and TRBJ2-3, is EPEVTQTPSHQVTQMGQEVILRCVPISNHLYFYWYRQILGQKVEFLVSFYNNEISEKSEIFDDQFSVERPDGSNFTLKIRSTKLEDSAMYFCASRRTGLIRTDTQYFGPGTRLTVL.

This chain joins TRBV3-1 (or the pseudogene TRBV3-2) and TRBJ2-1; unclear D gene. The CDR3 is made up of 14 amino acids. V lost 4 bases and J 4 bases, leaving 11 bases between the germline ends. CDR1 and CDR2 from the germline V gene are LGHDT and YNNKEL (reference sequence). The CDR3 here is CASSRSGEYNEQFF. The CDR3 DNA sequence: TGTGCCAGCAGCCGGTCTGGGGAATACAATGAGCAGTTCTTC.

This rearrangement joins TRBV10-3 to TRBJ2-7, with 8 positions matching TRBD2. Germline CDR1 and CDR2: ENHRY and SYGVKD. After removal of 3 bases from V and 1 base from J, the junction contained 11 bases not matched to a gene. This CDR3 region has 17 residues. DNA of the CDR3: TGTGCCATCAGTGAAACGGGAACTAGCGGACTATCCTACGAGCAGTACTTC. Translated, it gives CAISETGTSGLSYEQYF.

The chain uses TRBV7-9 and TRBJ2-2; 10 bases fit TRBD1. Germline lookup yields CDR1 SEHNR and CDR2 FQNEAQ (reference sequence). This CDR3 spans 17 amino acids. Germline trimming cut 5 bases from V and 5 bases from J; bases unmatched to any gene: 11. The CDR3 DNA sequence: TGTGCCAGCAGCCGGACAGGGGGAGTGGACAATACCGGGGAGCTGTTTTTT. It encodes CASSRTGGVDNTGELFF.

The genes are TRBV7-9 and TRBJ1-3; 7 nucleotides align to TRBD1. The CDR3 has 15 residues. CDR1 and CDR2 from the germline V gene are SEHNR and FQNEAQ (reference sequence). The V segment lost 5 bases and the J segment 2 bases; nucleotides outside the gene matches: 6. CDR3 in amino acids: CASSLTTGAGNTIYF. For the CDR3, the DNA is TGTGCCAGCAGCCTCACCACAGGGGCTGGAAACACCATATATTTT.

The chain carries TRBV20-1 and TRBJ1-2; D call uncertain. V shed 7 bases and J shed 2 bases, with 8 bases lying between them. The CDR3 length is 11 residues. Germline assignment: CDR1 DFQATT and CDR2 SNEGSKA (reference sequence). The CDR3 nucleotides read TGCAGTGTAGGAGAAAACTATGGCTACACCTTC. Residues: CSVGENYGYTF.

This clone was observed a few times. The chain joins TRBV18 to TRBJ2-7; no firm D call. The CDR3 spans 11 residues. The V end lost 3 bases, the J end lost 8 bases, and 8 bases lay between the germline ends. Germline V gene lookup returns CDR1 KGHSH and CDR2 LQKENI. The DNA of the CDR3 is TGTGCCAGCTCACCTGACATTCAGCAGTACTTC. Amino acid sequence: CASSPDIQQYF.

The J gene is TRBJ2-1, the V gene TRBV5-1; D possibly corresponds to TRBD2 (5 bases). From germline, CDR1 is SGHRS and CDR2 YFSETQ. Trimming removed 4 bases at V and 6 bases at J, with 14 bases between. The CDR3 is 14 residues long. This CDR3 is CASSPRLIGNEQFF. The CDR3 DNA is TGCGCCAGCAGCCCCCGACTAATTGGCAATGAGCAGTTCTTC.

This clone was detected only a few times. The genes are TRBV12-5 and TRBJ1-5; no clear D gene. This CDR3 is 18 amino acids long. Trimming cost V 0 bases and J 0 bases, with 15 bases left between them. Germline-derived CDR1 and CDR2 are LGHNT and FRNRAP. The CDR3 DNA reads TGTGCTAGTGGTTTGGTAAACCCGGTTGTGGCTAGCAATCAGCCCCAGCATTTT. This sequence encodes CASGLVNPVVASNQPQHF. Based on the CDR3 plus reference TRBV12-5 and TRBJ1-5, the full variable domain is DARVTQTPRHKVTEMGQEVTMRCQPILGHNTVFWYRQTMMQGLELLAYFRNRAPLDDSGMPKDRFSAEMPDATLATLKIQPSEPRDSAVYFCASGLVNPVVASNQPQHFGDGTRLSIL.

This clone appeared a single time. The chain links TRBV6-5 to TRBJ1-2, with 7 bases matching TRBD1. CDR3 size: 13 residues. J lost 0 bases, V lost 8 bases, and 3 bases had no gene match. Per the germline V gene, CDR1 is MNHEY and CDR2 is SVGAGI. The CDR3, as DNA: TGTGCCAGCTCCCAGGGGGCTAACTATGGCTACACCTTC. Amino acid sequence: CASSQGANYGYTF.

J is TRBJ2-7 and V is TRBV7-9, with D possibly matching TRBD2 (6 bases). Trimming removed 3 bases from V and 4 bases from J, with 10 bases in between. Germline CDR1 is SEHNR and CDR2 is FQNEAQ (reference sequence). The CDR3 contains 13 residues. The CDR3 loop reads CASSFAGGYEQYF. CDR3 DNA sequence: TGTGCCAGCAGCTTTGCCGGGGGATACGAGCAGTACTTC. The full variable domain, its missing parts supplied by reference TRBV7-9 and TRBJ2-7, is DTGVSQNPRHKITKRGQNVTFRCDPISEHNRLYWYRQTLGQGPEFLTYFQNEAQLEKSRLLSDRFSAERPKGSFSTLEIQRTEQGDSAMYLCASSFAGGYEQYFGPGTRLTVT.

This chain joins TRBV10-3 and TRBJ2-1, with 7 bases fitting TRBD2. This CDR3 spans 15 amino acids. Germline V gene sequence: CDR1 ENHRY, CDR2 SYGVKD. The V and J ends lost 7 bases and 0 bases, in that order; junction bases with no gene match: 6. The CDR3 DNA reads TGTGCCATCAATCGGCGGGAGAGCTCCTACAATGAGCAGTTCTTC. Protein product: CAINRRESSYNEQFF.

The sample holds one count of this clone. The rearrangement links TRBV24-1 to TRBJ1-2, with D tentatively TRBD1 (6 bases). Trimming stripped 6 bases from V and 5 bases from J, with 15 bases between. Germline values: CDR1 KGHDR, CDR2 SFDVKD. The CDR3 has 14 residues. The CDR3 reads CATSTLGQSYGYTF. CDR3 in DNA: TGTGCCACCAGTACCCTTGGACAGTCTTATGGCTACACCTTC.

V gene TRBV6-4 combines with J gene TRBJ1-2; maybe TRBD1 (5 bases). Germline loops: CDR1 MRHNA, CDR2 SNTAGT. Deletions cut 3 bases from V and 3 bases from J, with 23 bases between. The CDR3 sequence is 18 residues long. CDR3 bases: TGTGCCAGCAGTGAAGGGGTCTGGGCCCGGGACGGCCACTATGGCTACACCTTC. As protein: CASSEGVWARDGHYGYTF.